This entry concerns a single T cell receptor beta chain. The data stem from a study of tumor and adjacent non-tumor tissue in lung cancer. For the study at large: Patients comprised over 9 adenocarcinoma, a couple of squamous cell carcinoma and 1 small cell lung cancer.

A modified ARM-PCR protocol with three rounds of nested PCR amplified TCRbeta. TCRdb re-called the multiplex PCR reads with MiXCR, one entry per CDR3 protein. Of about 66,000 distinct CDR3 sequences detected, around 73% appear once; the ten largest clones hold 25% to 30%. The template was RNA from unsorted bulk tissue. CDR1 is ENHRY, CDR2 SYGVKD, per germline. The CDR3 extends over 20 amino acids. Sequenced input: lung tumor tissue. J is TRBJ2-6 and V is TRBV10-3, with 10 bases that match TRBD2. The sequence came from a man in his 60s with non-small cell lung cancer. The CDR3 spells CGTSEHGTSGRDYGANVLTF. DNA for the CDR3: TGTGGCACCAGTGAACATGGGACCAGCGGGAGGGACTATGGGGCCAACGTCCTGACTTTC.